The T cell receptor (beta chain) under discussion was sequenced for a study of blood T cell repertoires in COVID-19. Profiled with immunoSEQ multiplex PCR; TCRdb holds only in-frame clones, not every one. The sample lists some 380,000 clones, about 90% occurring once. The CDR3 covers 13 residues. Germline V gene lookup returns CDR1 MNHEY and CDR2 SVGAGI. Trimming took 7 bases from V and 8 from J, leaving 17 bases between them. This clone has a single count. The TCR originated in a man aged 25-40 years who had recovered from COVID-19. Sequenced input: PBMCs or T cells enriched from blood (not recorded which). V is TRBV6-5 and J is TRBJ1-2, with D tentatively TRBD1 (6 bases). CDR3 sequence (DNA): TGTGCCAGCACCTATACACAGGGTAGGGGCTACACCTTC. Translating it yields CASTYTQGRGYTF.